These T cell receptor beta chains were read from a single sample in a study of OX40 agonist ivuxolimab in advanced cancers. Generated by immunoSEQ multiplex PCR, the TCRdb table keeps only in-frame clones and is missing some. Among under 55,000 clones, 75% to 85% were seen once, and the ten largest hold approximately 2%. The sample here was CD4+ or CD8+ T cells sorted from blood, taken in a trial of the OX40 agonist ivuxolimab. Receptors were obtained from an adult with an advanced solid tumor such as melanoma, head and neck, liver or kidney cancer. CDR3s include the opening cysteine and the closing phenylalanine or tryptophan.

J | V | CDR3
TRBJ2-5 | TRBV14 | CASSQRGSQETQYF
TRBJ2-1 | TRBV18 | CASSPPAGGANEQFF
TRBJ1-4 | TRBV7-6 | CASSLAGGGEKLFF
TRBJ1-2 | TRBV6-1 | CASSEVDLGYTF
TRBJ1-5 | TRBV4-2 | CASSHPGGGQPQHF
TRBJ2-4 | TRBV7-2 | CASSFFLGPRPKNIQYF
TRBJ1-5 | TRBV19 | CASSPGRLLKGNQPQHF
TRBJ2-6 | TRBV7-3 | CASSLRTGDHGANVLTF
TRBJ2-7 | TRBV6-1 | CASLLAGSYEQYF
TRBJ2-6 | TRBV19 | CASRIASGANVLTF
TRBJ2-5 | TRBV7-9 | CASSLTGEETQYF
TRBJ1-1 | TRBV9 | CASSAQGAGVTEAFF
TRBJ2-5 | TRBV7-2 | CASSLEGWGETQYF
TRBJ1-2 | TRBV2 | CASSRGEGYGYTF
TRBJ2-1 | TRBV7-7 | CASSSLPASSSYNEQFF
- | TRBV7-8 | CASSLLAGQAYEQYF
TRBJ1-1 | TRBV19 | CASSMGRSRGNTEAFF
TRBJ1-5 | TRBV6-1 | CASSGALRVSNQPQHF
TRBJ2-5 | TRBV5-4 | CASSLRQGGETQYF
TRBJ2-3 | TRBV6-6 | CASSYRGASTDTQYF
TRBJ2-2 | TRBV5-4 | CASSLMVGTGELFF
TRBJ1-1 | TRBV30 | CAWNKRSMNTEAFF
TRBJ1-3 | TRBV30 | CAHTRTGTGNTIYF
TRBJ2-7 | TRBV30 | CAWSGPPYEQYF
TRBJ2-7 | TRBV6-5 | CASSGTGPIYEQYF
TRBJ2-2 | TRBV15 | CATSRPVGELFF
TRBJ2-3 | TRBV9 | CASSVGNGYADTQYF
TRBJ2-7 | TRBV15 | CATSGDMTYEQYF
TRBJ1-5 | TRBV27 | CASSSGQGLGGPNQPQHF
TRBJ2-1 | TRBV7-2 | CASSFGTPYNEQFF
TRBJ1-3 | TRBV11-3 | CASSLDPGNTIYF